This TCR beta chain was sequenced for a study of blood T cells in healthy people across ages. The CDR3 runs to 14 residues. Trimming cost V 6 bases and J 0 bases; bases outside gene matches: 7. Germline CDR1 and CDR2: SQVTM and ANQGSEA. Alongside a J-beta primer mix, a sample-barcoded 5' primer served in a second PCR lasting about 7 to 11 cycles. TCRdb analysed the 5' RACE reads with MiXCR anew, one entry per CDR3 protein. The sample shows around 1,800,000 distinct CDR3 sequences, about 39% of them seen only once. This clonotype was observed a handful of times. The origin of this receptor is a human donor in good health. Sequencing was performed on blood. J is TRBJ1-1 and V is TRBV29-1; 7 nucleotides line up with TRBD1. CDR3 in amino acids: CSVKSDRLNTEAFF. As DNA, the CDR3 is TGCAGCGTCAAATCGGACAGGCTGAACACTGAAGCTTTCTTT.